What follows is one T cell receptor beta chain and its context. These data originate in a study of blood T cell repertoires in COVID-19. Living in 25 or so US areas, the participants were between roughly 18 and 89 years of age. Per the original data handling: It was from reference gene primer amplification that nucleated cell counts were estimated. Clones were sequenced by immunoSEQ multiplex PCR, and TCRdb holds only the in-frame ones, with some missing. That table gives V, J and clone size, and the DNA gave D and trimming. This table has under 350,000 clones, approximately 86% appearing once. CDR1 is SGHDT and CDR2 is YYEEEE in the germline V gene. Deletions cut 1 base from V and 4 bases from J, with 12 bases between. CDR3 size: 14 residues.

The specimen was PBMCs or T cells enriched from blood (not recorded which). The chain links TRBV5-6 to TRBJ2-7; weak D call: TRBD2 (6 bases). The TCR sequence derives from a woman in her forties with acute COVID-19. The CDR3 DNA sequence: TGTGCCAGCAGCTTGTTGGAGGGCCGATACGAGCAGTACTTC. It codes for CASSLLEGRYEQYF.